Below, 27 T cell receptor beta chains from the same sample are listed, as sequenced in a study of CD8+ T cells in alopecia areata. Treatment given: oral pan-JAK inhibitor, 5-10 mg twice daily. RNA extraction and reverse transcription yielded cDNA as sequencing template. Libraries were prepared by immunoSEQ multiplex PCR; TCRdb keeps only in-frame clonotypes and omits some of them. The table records some 170,000 clones, roughly 50% of them present only once. The sample here was CD4+ T cells sorted from blood, taken at approximately week 61, from a patient treated with tofacitinib. Receptors originate from a human donor with alopecia areata.

J is TRBJ1-5 and V is TRBV6-6; TRBD1 agrees at 7 bases. With 6 bases clipped from V and 6 bases from J, the junction kept 8 bases outside the gene matches. The CDR3 loop spans 14 amino acids. The germline gives CDR1 MNHNY, CDR2 SVGAGI (reference sequence). CDR3 DNA sequence: TGTGCCAGCAGCGAACAGGGGAGTAGTCAGCCCCAGCATTTT. Translating gives CASSEQGSSQPQHF.

The chain combines TRBV29-1 with TRBJ2-4; D remains ambiguous. Germline lookup yields CDR1 SQVTM and CDR2 ANQGSEA. Trimming cost V 4 bases and J 4 bases, with 5 bases left between them. CDR3 length equals 11 residues. Written as DNA, the CDR3 is TGCAGCGTTGTGGGAAAAAACATTCAGTACTTC. It yields the protein CSVVGKNIQYF. Drawing the rest from reference TRBV29-1 and TRBJ2-4, the complete variable domain is SAVISQKPSRDICQRGTSLTIQCQVDSQVTMMFWYRQQPGQSLTLIATANQGSEATYESGFVIDKFPISRPNLTFSTLTVSNMSPEDSSIYLCSVVGKNIQYFGAGTRLSVL.

This clone appeared a few times. The chain couples TRBV19 to TRBJ2-4; 7 positions match TRBD1. Germline V gives CDR1 LNHDA, CDR2 SQIVND (reference sequence). The CDR3 extends over 16 amino acids. After removal of 3 bases from V and 0 bases from J, the junction contained 5 bases not matched to a gene. This chain's CDR3 is CASSISGTVAKNIQYF. CDR3 DNA sequence: TGTGCCAGTAGTATTTCCGGGACAGTAGCCAAAAACATTCAGTACTTC.

A word on this clone: Different DNA sequences within this sample yield the same CDR3. This chain links TRBV5-6 with TRBJ1-5, with D unresolved. CDR3 length: 12 residues. V lost 3 bases to trimming and J lost 4 bases, with 5 bases between them. Germline V gene lookup returns CDR1 SGHDT and CDR2 YYEEEE. The CDR3 sequence is CASSSLNQPQHF. The CDR3 DNA follows: TGTGCCAGCAGCTCCCTAAATCAGCCCCAGCATTTT.

The rearrangement joins TRBV2 to TRBJ1-1; no firm D call. Germline V CDR1 and CDR2: SNHLY, FYNNEI. V lost 3 bases to trimming and J lost 4 bases, with 12 bases between them. The CDR3 runs to 14 residues. In nucleotides, the CDR3 is TGTGCCAGCAGTGAGTCTCAGAAAACCACTGAAGCTTTCTTT. Translating gives CASSESQKTTEAFF. Looking up the rest from reference TRBV2 and TRBJ1-1 gives the full variable domain: EPEVTQTPSHQVTQMGQEVILRCVPISNHLYFYWYRQILGQKVEFLVSFYNNEISEKSEIFDDQFSVERPDGSNFTLKIRSTKLEDSAMYFCASSESQKTTEAFFGQGTRLTVV.

This clone was counted a few times. V and J are TRBV7-9 and TRBJ2-3; D gene unclear. Germline values: CDR1 SEHNR, CDR2 FQNEAQ (reference sequence). CDR3 length equals 12 residues. Trimming pared 5 bases from V and 13 bases from J, leaving 16 bases between. CDR3 loop: CASSLVGTFEYF. The CDR3, as DNA: TGTGCCAGCAGCCTTGTGGGAACATTTGAGTATTTT.

The V gene is TRBV30, the J gene TRBJ1-2; tentative D call: TRBD1 (5 bases). Trimming removed 3 bases from V and 5 bases from J, with 13 bases in between. The CDR3 has 13 amino acids. CDR1 and CDR2 from the germline V gene are GTSNPN and SVGIG (reference sequence). The CDR3 DNA reads TGTGCCTGGAGGCCAGGGTCGGGATATGGCTACACCTTC. It translates to CAWRPGSGYGYTF. The variable domain in full, completed from reference TRBV30 and TRBJ1-2, reads SQTIHQWPATLVQPVGSPLSLECTVEGTSNPNLYWYRQAAGRGLQLLFYSVGIGQISSEVPQNLSASRPQDRQFILSSKKLLLSDSGFYLCAWRPGSGYGYTFGSGTRLTVV.

The rearrangement links TRBV10-3 to TRBJ2-7; D is undetermined. Germline values: CDR1 ENHRY, CDR2 SYGVKD. The CDR3 runs 12 residues. V lost 2 bases and J 1 base, leaving 3 bases between the germline ends. The CDR3 reads CAISERSYEQYF. The CDR3, as DNA: TGTGCCATCAGTGAGAGATCCTACGAGCAGTACTTC.

There are a few counts of this clone. The chain uses TRBV30 and TRBJ1-2; maybe TRBD1 (6 bases). Between the trimmed V and J ends, which lost 5 bases and 5 bases, there was a span of 9 bases. CDR3 size: 11 residues. Germline CDR1 and CDR2: GTSNPN and SVGIG (reference sequence). In DNA, the CDR3 is TGTGCCTGGGTGACAGGATATGGCTACACCTTC. Translating it yields CAWVTGYGYTF.

This sequence joins TRBV29-1 and TRBJ1-3; D ambiguous. This CDR3 has 13 residues. The germline gives CDR1 SQVTM, CDR2 ANQGSEA. Trimming removed 7 bases from V and 1 base from J, with 11 bases in between. The CDR3 reads CSALQRSGNTIYF. Written as DNA, the CDR3 is TGCAGCGCCTTACAGAGATCTGGAAACACCATATATTTT.

The rearrangement uses TRBV23-1 and TRBJ2-7; D remains ambiguous. TRBV23-1 is treated as an ORF (open reading frame) with a function not yet certain. This CDR3 spans 14 amino acids. Trimming pared 0 bases from V and 2 bases from J, leaving 8 bases between. As DNA, the CDR3 is TGCGCCAGCAGTCAATCTGTAGGTACCTACGAGCAGTACTTC. This sequence encodes CASSQSVGTYEQYF.

This clone was observed a handful of times. The chain is built from TRBV29-1 and TRBJ2-5; 8 nucleotides line up with TRBD1. Per germline, CDR1 SQVTM and CDR2 ANQGSEA. This CDR3 contains 13 residues. The ends lost 5 bases at V and 5 bases at J; junction bases unmatched: 7. The CDR3 is CSVWTGLGETQYF. The CDR3 DNA follows: TGCAGCGTTTGGACAGGGTTAGGGGAGACCCAGTACTTC.

This clone turned up a few times. The J gene is TRBJ1-4, the V gene TRBV6-1, with D perhaps matching TRBD1 (5 bases). Trimming shortened V by 7 bases and J by 4 bases, and 13 bases separated the two germline ends. CDR1 is MNHNS, CDR2 SASEGT, per germline. This CDR3 spans 14 amino acids. The CDR3 bases are TGTGCCAGCAACGCGGGACGGATTAATGAAAAACTGTTTTTT. Translating it yields CASNAGRINEKLFF.

The gene calls are TRBV7-9 and TRBJ1-4; D is uncertain. CDR1 SEHNR and CDR2 FQNEAQ come from the germline V gene (reference sequence). The CDR3 spans 12 residues. Between the trimmed V and J ends, which lost 4 bases and 4 bases, there was a span of 4 bases. The CDR3 loop reads CASSYGNEKLFF. The CDR3 coding sequence is TGTGCCAGCAGCTATGGTAATGAAAAACTGTTTTTT.

The chain couples TRBV5-1 to TRBJ1-4; 7 bases fit TRBD1. The germline gives CDR1 SGHRS, CDR2 YFSETQ. The CDR3 runs 13 residues. Trimming removed 0 bases from V and 13 bases from J; junction bases left unmatched: 6. This CDR3 is CASSLDPQGLLFF. CDR3 bases: TGCGCCAGCAGCTTGGACCCACAGGGGTTACTGTTTTTT.

The rearrangement uses TRBV6-5 and TRBJ2-3; possibly TRBD2 for D (5 bases). Germline CDR1 reads MNHEY; CDR2 reads SVGAGI. The germline V and J ends were trimmed by 5 bases and 5 bases, with 11 bases remaining between them. The CDR3 loop spans 13 amino acids. CDR3 sequence: CASSLNRGDTQYF. The CDR3 bases are TGTGCCAGCAGTCTGAATCGGGGAGATACGCAGTATTTT.

The V gene is TRBV6-6, the J gene TRBJ1-1, with no clear D. The germline V and J ends were trimmed by 11 bases and 0 bases, with 13 bases remaining between them. CDR3 length: 13 amino acids. Germline V CDR1 and CDR2: MNHNY, SVGAGI (reference sequence). The CDR3 DNA follows: TGTGCCGTAAATGGGCTGATGAACACTGAAGCTTTCTTT. Its protein is CAVNGLMNTEAFF.

This chain uses TRBV27 with TRBJ2-7; D is possibly TRBD1 (6 bases). The V gene's germline CDR1 is MNHEY and CDR2 SMNVEV (reference sequence). V was clipped by 0 bases and J by 3 bases, with 9 bases between them. This CDR3 comprises 14 residues. CDR3 sequence (DNA): TGTGCCAGCAGTTTATCGACAGGAAACTACGAGCAGTACTTC. This codes for CASSLSTGNYEQYF.

The chain carries TRBV18 and TRBJ2-3; D not certain. Germline lookup yields CDR1 KGHSH and CDR2 LQKENI. This CDR3 is built from 13 residues. V lost 3 bases and J 3 bases, leaving 7 bases between the germline ends. CDR3 in DNA: TGTGCCAGCTCACCGGCGGAGACAGATACGCAGTATTTT. This translates into CASSPAETDTQYF.

The chain has TRBV18 and TRBJ1-1; D possibly corresponds to TRBD1 (5 bases). Germline loops: CDR1 KGHSH, CDR2 LQKENI. CDR3 length: 13 residues. Between the trimmed V and J ends, which lost 5 bases and 0 bases, there was a span of 7 bases. CDR3 DNA: TGTGCCAGCTCATCAGGGATGAACACTGAAGCTTTCTTT. This sequence encodes CASSSGMNTEAFF.

This chain links TRBV5-1 with TRBJ2-2, with D possibly matching TRBD1 (6 bases). CDR1 SGHRS and CDR2 YFSETQ come from the germline V gene. The CDR3 is 14 residues long. Trimming shortened V by 5 bases and J by 0 bases, and 8 bases separated the two germline ends. In DNA, the CDR3 is TGCGCCAGCAGGGACAGCGCGAACACCGGGGAGCTGTTTTTT. It codes for CASRDSANTGELFF.

The chain recombines TRBV6-5 with TRBJ2-7; D remains ambiguous. V lost 11 bases and J 7 bases, leaving 12 bases between the germline ends. Germline V gene lookup returns CDR1 MNHEY and CDR2 SVGAGI. This CDR3 comprises 10 residues. The CDR3 DNA reads as TGTGCCGGGCGGAATAGGGAGCAGTACTTC. It specifies CAGRNREQYF.

The CDR3 sequence is CSVELRGASYGYTF. The CDR3 DNA follows: TGCAGCGTTGAATTACGGGGGGCCAGCTATGGCTACACCTTC. The chain has TRBV29-1 and TRBJ1-2; possible D gene TRBD1, 6 bases. This CDR3 comprises 14 residues. V was shortened by 2 bases and J by 4 bases, with 14 bases between the two germline ends. CDR1 is SQVTM and CDR2 is ANQGSEA in the germline V gene. The whole variable domain, remainder taken from reference TRBV29-1 and TRBJ1-2, is SAVISQKPSRDICQRGTSLTIQCQVDSQVTMMFWYRQQPGQSLTLIATANQGSEATYESGFVIDKFPISRPNLTFSTLTVSNMSPEDSSIYLCSVELRGASYGYTFGSGTRLTVV.

The chain recombines TRBV19 with TRBJ1-1; D is unclear. Germline CDR1 and CDR2: LNHDA and SQIVND (reference sequence). This CDR3 spans 15 amino acids. The ends were cut back, 5 bases at V and 4 bases at J, with 17 bases in the middle. In nucleotides, the CDR3 is TGTGCCAGTAGTGAACACGGGAATTCGGGCACTGAAGCTTTCTTT. Translated: CASSEHGNSGTEAFF.

On this clone: Germline is not matched at one junction end, which may reflect a read error. This chain joins TRBV29-1 and TRBJ2-1, with TRBD1 matching over 11 bases. The germline V gene encodes CDR1 SQVTM and CDR2 ANQGSEA. This CDR3 is 16 amino acids long. The CDR3 sequence is CSVQPPTSGTGGLLLF. In nucleotides, the CDR3 is TGCAGCGTTCAGCCCCCAACCTCCGGGACAGGGGGGCTTTTACTCTTC.

The rearrangement joins TRBV7-8 to TRBJ2-7; D not resolved. The CDR3 loop spans 14 amino acids. Germline loops: CDR1 SGHVS, CDR2 FQNEAQ. V lost 0 bases and J 0 bases, leaving 6 bases between the germline ends. CDR3 DNA: TGTGCCAGCAGCTTAGCGGGCTACTCCTACGAGCAGTACTTC. Its protein is CASSLAGYSYEQYF.

This clone was observed a single time. The J gene is TRBJ2-5, the V gene TRBV6-5; maybe TRBD1 (6 bases). Trimming pared 5 bases from V and 13 bases from J, leaving 14 bases between. The germline CDR1 and CDR2 sequences are MNHEY and SVGAGI. The CDR3 has 11 amino acids. The CDR3 DNA is TGTGCCAGCAGTACCAGACAGGCCTGGTACTTC. As protein: CASSTRQAWYF.